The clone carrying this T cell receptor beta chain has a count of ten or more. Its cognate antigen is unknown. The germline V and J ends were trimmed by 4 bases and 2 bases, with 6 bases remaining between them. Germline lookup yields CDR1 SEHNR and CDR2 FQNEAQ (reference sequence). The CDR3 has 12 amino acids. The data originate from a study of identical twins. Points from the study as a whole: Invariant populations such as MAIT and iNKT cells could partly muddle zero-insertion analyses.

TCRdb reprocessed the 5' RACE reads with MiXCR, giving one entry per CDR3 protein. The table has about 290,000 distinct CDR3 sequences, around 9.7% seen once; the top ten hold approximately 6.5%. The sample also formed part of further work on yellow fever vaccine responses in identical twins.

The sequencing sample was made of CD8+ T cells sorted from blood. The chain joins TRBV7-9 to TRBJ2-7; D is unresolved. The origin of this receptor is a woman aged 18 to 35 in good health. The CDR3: CASSSRTYEQYF. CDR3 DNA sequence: TGTGCCAGCAGCTCCAGAACCTACGAGCAGTACTTC.